Listed below are T cell receptor beta chains from one sample, sequenced in a study of Ad26.COV2.S vaccination and SARS-CoV-2 variants. TCRdb's table, derived via immunoSEQ multiplex PCR, lists solely in-frame clones and lacks some. Of about 350,000 clones listed, more than 75% are singletons. The specimen comprised peripheral blood, sampled in a trial of Ad26.COV2.S vaccine versus placebo. These receptors were taken from a person between 18 and 65 years old who received the Ad26.COV2.S COVID-19 vaccine or a placebo. CDR3s include the opening cysteine and the closing phenylalanine or tryptophan. The order of the fields is clone size, D gene, V gene, J gene, CDR3 DNA, CDR3 protein. D genes are given only for firm matches. Not every row has a clone size; where given, it reads once, few, many or a size class.

clone size: .; D gene: TRBD1; V gene: TRBV30; J gene: TRBJ1-6; CDR3 DNA: TGTGCCTGGAGGGCGGGACAGCTCAATTCACCCCTCCACTTT; CDR3 protein: CAWRAGQLNSPLHF
clone size: .; D gene: .; V gene: TRBV7-2; J gene: TRBJ1-2; CDR3 DNA: TGTGCCAGCAGCTTAGGAACAGGTTTAGAAGGCTACACCTTC; CDR3 protein: CASSLGTGLEGYTF
clone size: .; D gene: .; V gene: TRBV11-3; J gene: TRBJ2-2; CDR3 DNA: TGTGCCAGCAGCTTAGGCGGGGACACCGGGGAGCTGTTTTTT; CDR3 protein: CASSLGGDTGELFF
clone size: .; D gene: .; V gene: TRBV30; J gene: TRBJ1-2; CDR3 DNA: TGTGCCTGGAGTGTCAATGGTCGGCCAGCGGCCTTC; CDR3 protein: CAWSVNGRPAAF
clone size: .; D gene: .; V gene: TRBV15; J gene: TRBJ2-7; CDR3 DNA: TGTGCCACCAGCAGAGAGTACAGGGAATACGAGCAGTACTTC; CDR3 protein: CATSREYREYEQYF
clone size: .; D gene: TRBD2; V gene: TRBV7-9; J gene: TRBJ2-3; CDR3 DNA: TGTGCCAGCAGCTTAGCAAGGGCTAGCGGGCCTAGCACAGATACGCAGTATTTT; CDR3 protein: CASSLARASGPSTDTQYF
clone size: .; D gene: .; V gene: TRBV5-5; J gene: TRBJ2-7; CDR3 DNA: TGTGCCAGCAGCTTCTCTGCCCGGACGGTTGACTACGAGCAGTACTTC; CDR3 protein: CASSFSARTVDYEQYF
clone size: .; D gene: TRBD1; V gene: TRBV29-1; J gene: TRBJ2-7; CDR3 DNA: TGCAGCGCAGCCGGGACAGGGACCTACGAGCAGTACTTC; CDR3 protein: CSAAGTGTYEQYF
clone size: .; D gene: TRBD1; V gene: TRBV7-2; J gene: TRBJ2-4; CDR3 DNA: TGTGCCAGCAGCCCCCCGGCAGGGGGCTTGAACATTCAGTACTTC; CDR3 protein: CASSPPAGGLNIQYF
clone size: .; D gene: TRBD1; V gene: TRBV19; J gene: TRBJ1-5; CDR3 DNA: TGTGCCAGTAGTACCACAGGGGGCCATAGCAATCAGCCCCAGCATTTT; CDR3 protein: CASSTTGGHSNQPQHF
clone size: .; D gene: TRBD2; V gene: TRBV7-8; J gene: TRBJ2-3; CDR3 DNA: TGTGCCAGCAGCTTACACCCCGAAGGGACTAGCGACCTCACAGATACGCAGTATTTT; CDR3 protein: CASSLHPEGTSDLTDTQYF
clone size: .; D gene: .; V gene: TRBV9; J gene: TRBJ2-2; CDR3 DNA: TGTGCCAGCAGCCCGACAGACGCGAACACCGGGGAGCTGTTTTTT; CDR3 protein: CASSPTDANTGELFF
clone size: once; D gene: TRBD2; V gene: TRBV4-3; J gene: TRBJ2-1; CDR3 DNA: TGCGCCAGCAGCCGAGAGGGACTAGCGGTCTACAATGAGCAGTTCTTC; CDR3 protein: CASSREGLAVYNEQFF
clone size: .; D gene: TRBD1; V gene: TRBV7-2; J gene: TRBJ1-5; CDR3 DNA: TGTGCCAGCAGCCCCGGACAGGGAGGCAATCAGCCCCAGCATTTT; CDR3 protein: CASSPGQGGNQPQHF
clone size: once; D gene: .; V gene: TRBV5-5; J gene: TRBJ2-3; CDR3 DNA: TGTGCCAGCAGCTTCACAGATACGCAGTATTTT; CDR3 protein: CASSFTDTQYF
clone size: few; D gene: TRBD1; V gene: TRBV24-1; J gene: TRBJ2-5; CDR3 DNA: TGTGCCACCAGTGACTCTGGGACAGGGGCTCAAGAGACCCAGTACTTC; CDR3 protein: CATSDSGTGAQETQYF
clone size: .; D gene: .; V gene: TRBV10-3; J gene: TRBJ1-6; CDR3 DNA: TGTGCCATCAGTGAGGTTGGGGGGCGTTCACCCCTCCACTTT; CDR3 protein: CAISEVGGRSPLHF
clone size: .; D gene: TRBD1; V gene: TRBV7-2; J gene: TRBJ2-7; CDR3 DNA: TGTGCCAGCAGCTTTTGGACAGGGGTCGCCTACGAGCAGTACTTC; CDR3 protein: CASSFWTGVAYEQYF
clone size: .; D gene: TRBD2; V gene: TRBV7-8; J gene: TRBJ2-7; CDR3 DNA: TGTGCCAGCAGCTTGGCTAGCGGGGGGGCCGTCACCTACGAGCAGTACTTC; CDR3 protein: CASSLASGGAVTYEQYF
clone size: once; D gene: .; V gene: TRBV18; J gene: TRBJ2-6; CDR3 DNA: TGTGCCAGCTCAACCGGGACACCGGCTGGGGCCAACGTCCTGACTTTC; CDR3 protein: CASSTGTPAGANVLTF
clone size: .; D gene: .; V gene: TRBV2; J gene: TRBJ2-7; CDR3 DNA: TGTGCCAGCAGAGATGAGGGGTCCTACGAGCAGTACTTC; CDR3 protein: CASRDEGSYEQYF
clone size: .; D gene: TRBD1; V gene: TRBV5-4; J gene: TRBJ2-6; CDR3 DNA: TGTGCCAGCAGTCCCGGGACAGGGGGGTTTGGGGCCAACGTCCTGACTTTC; CDR3 protein: CASSPGTGGFGANVLTF
clone size: .; D gene: TRBD2; V gene: TRBV5-5; J gene: TRBJ2-1; CDR3 DNA: TGTGCCAGCAGCTGGACCTTCGGGGGGGCGTATGAGCAGTTCTTC; CDR3 protein: CASSWTFGGAYEQFF
clone size: .; D gene: .; V gene: TRBV20-1; J gene: TRBJ2-4; CDR3 DNA: TGCAGTGCTAGTGGGGTAGCCAAAAACATTCAGTACTTC; CDR3 protein: CSASGVAKNIQYF
clone size: .; D gene: .; V gene: TRBV2; J gene: TRBJ2-7; CDR3 DNA: TGTGCCAGCAGTCCTGACCCCTACGAGCAGTACTTC; CDR3 protein: CASSPDPYEQYF
clone size: .; D gene: .; V gene: TRBV19; J gene: TRBJ1-1; CDR3 DNA: TGTGCCAGTATAAATTGGGAAAGAGGCACTGAAGCTTTCTTT; CDR3 protein: CASINWERGTEAFF
clone size: .; D gene: .; V gene: TRBV30; J gene: TRBJ1-5; CDR3 DNA: TGTGCCTGGAGTATTCGGGGGGCTCTGGGCAATCAGCCCCAGCATTTT; CDR3 protein: CAWSIRGALGNQPQHF
clone size: .; D gene: .; V gene: TRBV4-1; J gene: TRBJ2-3; CDR3 DNA: TGCGCCAGCAGCCTTTCACGCCTTTCGGCAGGGGAACGCGCAGATACGCAGTATTTT; CDR3 protein: CASSLSRLSAGERADTQYF
clone size: .; D gene: TRBD1; V gene: TRBV5-5; J gene: TRBJ1-6; CDR3 DNA: TGTGCCAGCAGCTTACGCCCGACAGGGGAAAATTCACCCCTCCACTTT; CDR3 protein: CASSLRPTGENSPLHF